The clone carrying this T cell receptor beta chain was observed a handful of times. The data are from a study of cytomegalovirus exposure and HLA in healthy donors. With 60 Vbeta and 13 Jbeta primers, the PCR was carried out. Using immunoSEQ multiplex PCR, the repertoire was profiled, and TCRdb retains in-frame clones only, with some absent. The sample lists under 200,000 clones; about 85% were seen once. CDR1 is SQVTM and CDR2 is ANQGSEA in the germline V gene. CDR3 length: 13 amino acids. V gave up 3 bases and J gave up 0 bases, with 8 bases separating them. The sequencing input was PBMCs. This clonotype was sampled from a man between 50 and 59 years old in good health and CMV-seropositive. This chain uses TRBV29-1 with TRBJ1-1; the D gene is possibly TRBD1 (5 bases). Written as DNA, the CDR3 is TGCAGCGTTGAGACAGAACTGAACACTGAAGCTTTCTTT. It is translated as CSVETELNTEAFF. Complete variable domain (other parts from reference TRBV29-1 and TRBJ1-1): SAVISQKPSRDICQRGTSLTIQCQVDSQVTMMFWYRQQPGQSLTLIATANQGSEATYESGFVIDKFPISRPNLTFSTLTVSNMSPEDSSIYLCSVETELNTEAFFGQGTRLTVV.